This entry describes one TCR beta chain. Its antigen is unknown. The data derive from a study of cytotoxic CD8 clonotypes in ibrutinib-treated CLL. Study results and caveats: Clonality (at baseline) was higher than in age-matched healthy donors and tracked circulating CD8+ T-cell counts.

Targeted sequencing depth ranged from 1 in 200,000 to 1 in 1 million T cells. Sequencing used immunoSEQ multiplex PCR; TCRdb keeps in-frame clones, though not all of them. This sample has hundreds of thousands of clones; under 75% occur once, and the top ten carry 15% to 19%. Germline lookup yields CDR1 SGHTA and CDR2 FQGTGA. This CDR3 is built from 15 residues. V lost 3 bases and J 3 bases, leaving 14 bases between the germline ends. The sample was PBMCs, taken after 24 months of ibrutinib treatment. V gene TRBV7-3 combines with J gene TRBJ2-5; D is tentatively TRBD1 or TRBD2 (5 bases each). This TCR was recovered from a human donor with chronic lymphocytic leukemia. In DNA, the CDR3 is TGTGCCAGCAGCTTGGGTGGGACGAGGGAAGAGACCCAGTACTTC. It yields the protein CASSLGGTREETQYF.